The clone carrying this T cell receptor beta chain has a count of ten or more. V was pared by 1 base and J by 15 bases, with 16 bases between. Germline CDR1 is SGHAT and CDR2 is FQNNGV. This CDR3 contains 13 residues. This sample was included in a study of T-cell reconstitution after alpha-beta-depleted transplantation in children. For TCRbeta, the library was prepared with unique molecular identifiers. TCRdb re-called the PCR reads through MiXCR, storing one row per CDR3 protein. The sample consists of 230,000 or so distinct CDR3 sequences, 7.5% to 10% of them appearing once. The TCR comes from a human donor who donated a stem cell graft to a child with SCID. The specimen was PBMCs from the stem cell graft donor, collected from the stem cell graft. The rearrangement uses TRBV11-2 and TRBJ2-1; D might be TRBD1 or TRBD2, each matching 5 bases. CDR3 nucleotides: TGTGCCAGCAGCTTAGGGGACCCACCCTCGGGGTTCTTC. Protein product: CASSLGDPPSGFF. Based on the CDR3 plus reference TRBV11-2 and TRBJ2-1, the full variable domain is EAGVAQSPRYKIIEKRQSVAFWCNPISGHATLYWYQQILGQGPKLLIQFQNNGVVDDSQLPKDRFSAERLKGVDSTLKIQPAKLEDSAVYLCASSLGDPPSGFFGPGTRLTVL.